Below, 31 T cell receptor beta chains from the same sample are listed, as sequenced in a study of T-cell memory formation after mild COVID-19. Each CDR3 protein is one row after TCRdb ran MiXCR on the 5' RACE reads. The data show about 440,000 distinct CDR3 sequences, roughly 20% seen once. The sequenced sample consisted of PBMCs or a T cell subset sorted from them (not recorded which). Source of these receptors: an adult woman who had mild COVID-19 (a few samples of this study predate the infection). Cell type and time point are not known.

The chain links TRBV20-1 to TRBJ1-1; D is ambiguous. The V gene lost 4 bases and the J gene lost 0 bases, with 9 bases spanning the gap. The CDR3 is made up of 13 amino acids. Germline assignment: CDR1 DFQATT and CDR2 SNEGSKA (reference sequence). DNA for the CDR3: TGCAGTGCTAACCGGGCCATGAACACTGAAGCTTTCTTT. Translating gives CSANRAMNTEAFF.

The chain joins TRBV7-9 to TRBJ1-1; 7 nucleotides match TRBD1. The CDR3 is made up of 15 amino acids. Trimming at V came to 5 bases and at J to 1 base, leaving 7 bases not matched to a gene. The germline CDR1 and CDR2 sequences are SEHNR and FQNEAQ (reference sequence). In DNA form, the CDR3 reads TGTGCCAGCAGCCGCGGGACAGCTAAGAACACTGAAGCTTTCTTT. Translated, it gives CASSRGTAKNTEAFF.

The chain employs TRBV15 and TRBJ1-5; no definite D call. Per the germline V gene, CDR1 is LNHNV and CDR2 is YYDKDF (reference sequence). CDR3 length equals 15 residues. The ends were cut back, 0 bases at V and 2 bases at J, with 8 bases in the middle. CDR3 in amino acids: CATSRDPSGNQPQHF. Here the CDR3 DNA reads TGTGCCACCAGCAGAGATCCGTCGGGCAATCAGCCCCAGCATTTT. The variable domain in full, completed from reference TRBV15 and TRBJ1-5, reads DAMVIQNPRYQVTQFGKPVTLSCSQTLNHNVMYWYQQKSSQAPKLLFHYYDKDFNNEADTPDNFQSRRPNTSFCFLDIRSPGLGDTAMYLCATSRDPSGNQPQHFGDGTRLSIL.

This clonotype appeared a few times. The chain recombines TRBV18 with TRBJ1-2; D unclear. This CDR3 is 13 amino acids long. Deletions cut 2 bases from V and 7 bases from J, with 11 bases between. CDR1 is KGHSH, CDR2 LQKENI, per germline. The CDR3 DNA is TGTGCCAGCTCACCAGCAAGGCCTCCTGGCTACACCTTC. This sequence encodes CASSPARPPGYTF.

There are a few counts of this clonotype. The V gene is TRBV4-3, the J gene TRBJ2-3; D gene ambiguous. Trimming left V 2 bases short and J 1 base short, with 13 bases between. The CDR3 runs to 16 residues. Germline values: CDR1 LGHNA, CDR2 YSLEER. The CDR3 DNA reads TGCGCCAGCAGCCAAAGACCGGGTCGAGGCACAGATACGCAGTATTTT. This sequence encodes CASSQRPGRGTDTQYF.

The J gene is TRBJ2-6, the V gene TRBV7-2; the D is unclear. Germline V gene sequence: CDR1 SGHTA, CDR2 FQGNSA. The CDR3 is 15 amino acids. V lost 1 base and J lost 0, with 4 bases in between. The CDR3 DNA sequence: TGTGCCAGCAGCTTAGAAACCTCTGGGGCCAACGTCCTGACTTTC. This translates into CASSLETSGANVLTF.

A few counts support this clonotype. V and J are TRBV3-1 and TRBJ2-5; TRBD2 agrees at 14 bases. CDR1 is LGHDT, CDR2 YNNKEL, per germline (reference sequence). The CDR3 is made up of 16 amino acids. J was trimmed by 6 bases and V by 6 bases; bases with no gene match: 9. CDR3 protein: CASRPTSGRAEQTQYF. CDR3 nucleotide sequence: TGTGCCAGCAGGCCGACTAGCGGGAGGGCCGAACAGACCCAGTACTTC.

This chain joins TRBV9 and TRBJ1-5; D is unresolved. The CDR3 runs 14 residues. Looked up from germline, CDR1 is SGDLS and CDR2 is YYNGEE. The V end was cut by 0 bases, the J end by 5 bases, with 9 bases between. The CDR3 nucleotides are TGTGCCAGCAGCGTAGGAAGTGGGTATCAGCCCCAGCATTTT. Translated: CASSVGSGYQPQHF. The whole variable domain, remainder taken from reference TRBV9 and TRBJ1-5, is DSGVTQTPKHLITATGQRVTLRCSPRSGDLSVYWYQQSLDQGLQFLIQYYNGEERAKGNILERFSAQQFPDLHSELNLSSLELGDSALYFCASSVGSGYQPQHFGDGTRLSIL.

This chain links TRBV12-3 or TRBV12-4 with TRBJ2-1, with D hard to call. The CDR3 totals 14 residues. V was pared by 0 bases and J by 4 bases, with 7 bases between. This CDR3 is CASSLAQTYNEQFF. CDR3 DNA: TGTGCCAGCAGTTTAGCACAAACGTACAATGAGCAGTTCTTC.

This clonotype has more than one count but fewer than ten. The chain recombines TRBV2 with TRBJ2-2; 10 bases fit TRBD1. Germline-derived CDR1 and CDR2 are SNHLY and FYNNEI. CDR3 size: 15 residues. V lost 5 bases and J lost 5; bases outside the gene matches: 5. CDR3 in amino acids: CASSLPGQGTGELFF. The CDR3 nucleotides are TGTGCCAGCAGTCTACCGGGACAGGGGACCGGGGAGCTGTTTTTT. Supplemented by reference TRBV2 and TRBJ2-2, the full variable domain reads EPEVTQTPSHQVTQMGQEVILRCVPISNHLYFYWYRQILGQKVEFLVSFYNNEISEKSEIFDDQFSVERPDGSNFTLKIRSTKLEDSAMYFCASSLPGQGTGELFFGEGSRLTVL.

The chain combines TRBV10-3 with TRBJ2-7; TRBD2 is a possible D gene (6 bases). From germline, CDR1 is ENHRY and CDR2 SYGVKD. The CDR3 has 15 amino acids. V was shortened by 4 bases and J by 0 bases, with 13 bases between the two germline ends. CDR3 in amino acids: CAISGIATSSYEQYF. As DNA, the CDR3 is TGTGCCATCAGTGGGATAGCGACTAGCTCCTACGAGCAGTACTTC.

This clonotype was recorded once. This rearrangement joins TRBV27 to TRBJ1-2, with TRBD1 identical over 8 bases. Germline V gives CDR1 MNHEY, CDR2 SMNVEV (reference sequence). The V gene end was trimmed by 3 bases and the J gene end by 7 bases; junction bases not matched to a gene: 16. The CDR3 has 17 residues. The CDR3 sequence is CASSLGSSGGFIGGYTF. The CDR3 DNA reads TGTGCCAGCAGTTTGGGATCTTCAGGGGGCTTTATAGGTGGCTACACCTTC.

This sequence joins TRBV7-9 and TRBJ1-1, with D tentatively TRBD1 (6 bases). CDR1 and CDR2 (germline): SEHNR, FQNEAQ (reference sequence). Trimming pared 5 bases from V and 2 bases from J, leaving 15 bases between. This CDR3 spans 15 amino acids. CDR3 sequence: CASSQTDSSNTEAFF. The CDR3 nucleotides are TGTGCCAGCAGCCAAACGGACAGCTCCAACACTGAAGCTTTCTTT.

This clonotype was observed a few times. V and J are TRBV29-1 and TRBJ2-7, with unresolved D. The CDR3 has 13 amino acids. Between the trimmed V and J ends, which lost 5 bases and 2 bases, there was a span of 13 bases. CDR1 and CDR2 from the germline V gene are SQVTM and ANQGSEA. CDR3 amino acids: CSVPAQNPYEQYF. CDR3 DNA sequence: TGCAGCGTTCCCGCTCAGAACCCCTACGAGCAGTACTTC.

J is TRBJ2-4 and V is TRBV3-1; possibly TRBD1 or TRBD2 for D (6 bases each). V was pared by 1 base and J by 7 bases, with 17 bases between. The germline V gene encodes CDR1 LGHDT and CDR2 YNNKEL (reference sequence). The CDR3 runs 16 residues. The DNA of the CDR3 is TGTGCCAGCAGCCAAGGGTCGGGGGCGCTCGGTAACATTCAGTACTTC. Its translation is CASSQGSGALGNIQYF.

The CDR3 DNA reads TGTGCCAGCAGCCAAGATCGTTCGGGACTCGGGAGGGTGGCCAAAAACATTCAGTACTTC. Translating gives CASSQDRSGLGRVAKNIQYF. The chain recombines TRBV4-2 with TRBJ2-4; 8 bases match TRBD2. Trimming took 0 bases from V and 1 from J; bases not matched to a gene: 14. This CDR3 spans 20 amino acids. Germline V gene data show CDR1 as LGHNA and CDR2 as YNFKEQ.

The chain couples TRBV5-1 to TRBJ2-2, with 12 bases fitting TRBD1. J lost 6 bases, V lost 7 bases, and 16 bases had no gene match. There are 18 residues in the CDR3. CDR1 SGHRS and CDR2 YFSETQ come from the germline V gene. The CDR3 bases are TGCGCCAGCGTAACAACCGACCCGGGACAGGGGGCGCCCGGGGAGCTGTTTTTT. Translating gives CASVTTDPGQGAPGELFF.

The chain is built from TRBV5-1 and TRBJ2-6; 7 bases fit TRBD2. Germline loops: CDR1 SGHRS, CDR2 YFSETQ. Unmatched junction bases numbered 9, after V lost 0 bases and J lost 0 bases. The CDR3 loop spans 19 amino acids. DNA for the CDR3: TGCGCCAGCAGCTTGGGGCGGGGGTACGATCTCTCTGGGGCCAACGTCCTGACTTTC. Its protein product is CASSLGRGYDLSGANVLTF.

The chain couples TRBV20-1 to TRBJ2-3; 14 nucleotides match TRBD2. This CDR3 has 15 residues. V trimming: 7 bases; J trimming: 3 bases; junction bases outside the gene matches: 6. Germline CDR1 reads DFQATT; CDR2 reads SNEGSKA (reference sequence). CDR3 sequence (DNA): TGCAGTGTAACCGGGACTAGCGGGAGAACAGATACGCAGTATTTT. This encodes CSVTGTSGRTDTQYF.

V and J are TRBV29-1 and TRBJ1-2, with D perhaps matching TRBD1 (5 bases). CDR1 is SQVTM and CDR2 is ANQGSEA in the germline V gene. The CDR3 totals 14 residues. V lost 6 bases and J lost 8, with 22 bases in between. The CDR3: CSVPERVSAGGYTF. For the CDR3, the DNA is TGCAGCGTCCCCGAGAGGGTCTCGGCAGGGGGCTACACCTTC.

This clonotype was detected many times. CDR3 DNA sequence: TGCAGTGCTACCAGGCAGGGGCGAATTAACAATGAGCAGTTCTTC. Amino acid sequence: CSATRQGRINNEQFF. The genes are TRBV20-1 and TRBJ2-1; possibly TRBD1 for D (6 bases). The ends were cut back, 4 bases at V and 5 bases at J, with 18 bases in the middle. The CDR3 sequence is 15 residues long. The V gene's germline CDR1 is DFQATT and CDR2 SNEGSKA (reference sequence).

This clonotype was found a few times. The V and J genes are TRBV20-1 and TRBJ2-2, with a possible D match to TRBD1 (5 bases). Trimming stripped 1 base from V and 4 bases from J, with 10 bases between. This CDR3 has 14 residues. CDR1 and CDR2 (germline): DFQATT, SNEGSKA (reference sequence). CDR3 in amino acids: CSARVRASTGELFF. CDR3 DNA: TGCAGTGCTAGAGTCAGGGCCTCCACCGGGGAGCTGTTTTTT.

The CDR3 here is CASSQAQGRRNTEAFF. Written as DNA, the CDR3 is TGTGCCAGCAGCCAGGCGCAGGGACGAAGGAACACTGAAGCTTTCTTT. The V gene is TRBV3-1, the J gene TRBJ1-1; D is perhaps TRBD1 (5 bases). V was shortened by 3 bases and J by 1 base, with 15 bases between the two germline ends. CDR3 size: 16 residues. Germline V gives CDR1 LGHDT, CDR2 YNNKEL (reference sequence). The full variable domain, with the rest looked up from reference TRBV3-1 and TRBJ1-1, is DTAVSQTPKYLVTQMGNDKSIKCEQNLGHDTMYWYKQDSKKFLKIMFSYNNKELIINETVPNRFSPKSPDKAHLNLHINSLELGDSAVYFCASSQAQGRRNTEAFFGQGTRLTVV.

This clonotype was observed many times. The chain uses TRBV27 and TRBJ1-1; D is uncertain. Trimming stripped 5 bases from V and 0 bases from J, with 10 bases between. Germline V CDR1 and CDR2: MNHEY, SMNVEV (reference sequence). This CDR3 region has 14 residues. CDR3 coding DNA: TGTGCCAGCAGTCCGACAAGATTGAACACTGAAGCTTTCTTT. This encodes CASSPTRLNTEAFF.

This clonotype was seen only a few times. CDR3 sequence reads: CASSLVQGHLAYEQYF. The CDR3 DNA reads as TGTGCCAGCAGCTTAGTCCAGGGACACCTCGCCTACGAGCAGTACTTC. This chain links TRBV7-9 with TRBJ2-7; tentative D call: TRBD1 (6 bases). The germline gives CDR1 SEHNR, CDR2 FQNEAQ (reference sequence). The CDR3 totals 16 residues. Trimming took off 1 base at V and 2 bases at J, with 15 bases between the two ends.

This clonotype was counted between two and nine times. DNA of the CDR3: TGTGCCAGCAGTTACTCGGGCAGGGGGCCCTATGGCTACACCTTC. Amino acids: CASSYSGRGPYGYTF. The V and J genes are TRBV6-6 and TRBJ1-2; 8 nucleotides align to TRBD1. Germline V gene sequence: CDR1 MNHNY, CDR2 SVGAGI (reference sequence). The CDR3 sequence is 15 residues long. J was trimmed by 4 bases and V by 0 bases; bases with no gene match: 4.

V is TRBV6-6 and J is TRBJ1-5; D is ambiguous. CDR1 and CDR2 (germline): MNHNY, SVGAGI (reference sequence). This CDR3 region has 15 residues. V lost 4 bases, J lost 4 bases, and 14 bases lay in between. As DNA, the CDR3 is TGTGCCAGCAGTTCCCCAGGAGGTTATAATCAGCCCCAGCATTTT. Translation gives CASSSPGGYNQPQHF.

This clonotype was seen only a few times. The rearrangement joins TRBV7-9 to TRBJ2-1; D perhaps matches TRBD2 (5 bases). The germline gives CDR1 SEHNR, CDR2 FQNEAQ (reference sequence). V dropped 3 bases and J dropped 6 bases, with 6 bases sitting between them. The CDR3 sequence is 12 residues long. The CDR3 region is CASSFSANEQFF. The CDR3 DNA reads as TGTGCCAGCAGCTTTAGCGCCAATGAGCAGTTCTTC.

There are a few counts of this clonotype. V is TRBV5-1 and J is TRBJ2-2; D remains unclear. Trimming took 0 bases from V and 6 from J, leaving 9 bases between them. CDR1 and CDR2 from the germline V gene are SGHRS and YFSETQ. The CDR3 has 14 amino acids. CDR3 sequence reads: CASSLDIGAGELFF. In DNA, the CDR3 is TGCGCCAGCAGCTTGGACATAGGTGCCGGGGAGCTGTTTTTT. The complete variable domain, with remaining parts taken from reference TRBV5-1 and TRBJ2-2, reads KAGVTQTPRYLIKTRGQQVTLSCSPISGHRSVSWYQQTPGQGLQFLFEYFSETQRNKGNFPGRFSGRQFSNSRSEMNVSTLELGDSALYLCASSLDIGAGELFFGEGSRLTVL.

This clonotype turned up a few times. The genes are TRBV27 and TRBJ2-1; D is undetermined. CDR1 is MNHEY and CDR2 is SMNVEV in the germline V gene (reference sequence). The CDR3 totals 14 residues. Trimming removed 1 base from V and 4 bases from J, with 8 bases in between. The CDR3 sequence: CASSLYGTYNEQFF. The CDR3 nucleotides read TGTGCCAGCAGTTTATACGGAACTTACAATGAGCAGTTCTTC.

V is TRBV29-1 and J is TRBJ2-7, with TRBD1 matching over 7 bases. The ends lost 7 bases at V and 3 bases at J; junction bases unmatched: 12. From germline, CDR1 is SQVTM and CDR2 ANQGSEA. There are 14 residues in the CDR3. CDR3 protein: CSARTGRGHYEQYF. As DNA, the CDR3 is TGCAGCGCTAGGACAGGTCGGGGACACTACGAGCAGTACTTC.